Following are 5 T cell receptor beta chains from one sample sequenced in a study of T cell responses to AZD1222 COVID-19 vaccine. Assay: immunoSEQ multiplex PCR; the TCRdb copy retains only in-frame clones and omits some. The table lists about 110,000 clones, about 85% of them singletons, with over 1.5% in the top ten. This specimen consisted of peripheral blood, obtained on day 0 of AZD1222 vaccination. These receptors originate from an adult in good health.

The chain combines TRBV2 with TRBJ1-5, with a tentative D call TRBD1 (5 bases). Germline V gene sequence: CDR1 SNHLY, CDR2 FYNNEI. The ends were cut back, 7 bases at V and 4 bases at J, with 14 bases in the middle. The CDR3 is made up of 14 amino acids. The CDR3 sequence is CASNHRQKNQPQHF. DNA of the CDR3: TGTGCCAGCAACCACCGACAGAAGAATCAGCCCCAGCATTTT.

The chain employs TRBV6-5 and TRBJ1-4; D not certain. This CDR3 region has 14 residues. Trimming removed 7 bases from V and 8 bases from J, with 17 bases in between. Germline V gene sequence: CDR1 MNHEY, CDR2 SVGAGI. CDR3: CASKGGGLREKLFF. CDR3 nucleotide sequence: TGTGCCAGCAAGGGAGGAGGGTTAAGAGAAAAACTGTTTTTT.

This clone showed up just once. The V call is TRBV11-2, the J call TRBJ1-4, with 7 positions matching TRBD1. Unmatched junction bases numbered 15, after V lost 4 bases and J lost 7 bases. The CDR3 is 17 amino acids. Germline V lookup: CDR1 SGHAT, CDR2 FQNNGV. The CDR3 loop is CASSYDRDSHRREKLFF. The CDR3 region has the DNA TGTGCCAGCAGCTACGACAGGGACAGCCATCGACGTGAAAAACTGTTTTTT.

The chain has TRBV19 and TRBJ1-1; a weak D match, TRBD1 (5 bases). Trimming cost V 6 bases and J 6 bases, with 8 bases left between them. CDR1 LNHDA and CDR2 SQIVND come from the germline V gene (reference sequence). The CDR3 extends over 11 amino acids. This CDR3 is CASRQGPEAFF. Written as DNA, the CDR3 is TGTGCCAGTAGGCAGGGTCCTGAAGCTTTCTTT. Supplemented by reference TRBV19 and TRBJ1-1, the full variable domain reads DGGITQSPKYLFRKEGQNVTLSCEQNLNHDAMYWYRQDPGQGLRLIYYSQIVNDFQKGDIAEGYSVSREKKESFPLTVTSAQKNPTAFYLCASRQGPEAFFGQGTRLTVV.

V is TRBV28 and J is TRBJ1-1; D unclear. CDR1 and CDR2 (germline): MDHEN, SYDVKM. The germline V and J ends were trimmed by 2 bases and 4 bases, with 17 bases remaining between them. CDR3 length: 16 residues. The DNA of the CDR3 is TGTGCCAGCAGTTTACTCCAAGGCCTACCCTCCACTGAAGCTTTCTTT. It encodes CASSLLQGLPSTEAFF.